This T cell receptor beta chain was captured by sequencing in a study of regulatory T cells in long-lasting Graves disease. Study as a whole: Positivity for TSH receptor antibodies plus over 5 years of antithyroid drugs meant persistent Graves' disease. Overall study findings and caveats: Owing to a sample size that was small, accuracy may have been reduced.

The time point here: persistent/refractory GD, antithyroid drugs over 5 years with positive TRAb. RNA extracted from PBMCs served as the sequencing template. Criteria from the American Thyroid Association guidelines were applied to diagnose Graves' disease. An endocrinology unit in Xi'an, China, supplied the patients. Libraries of TCR beta came from iRepertoire HTBI primers plus Arm-PCR of CDR3 regions. TCRdb used MiXCR to reprocess the multiplex PCR reads, holding one entry per CDR3 protein. The data hold 400,000 to 500,000 distinct CDR3 sequences, with approximately 21% observed a single time. This clonotype was recorded at least ten times. The target antigen is unknown. The source material was peripheral blood mononuclear cells (PBMCs), sampled when the disease was refractory, from a patient treated with antithyroid drugs. The origin of this receptor is a female donor with Graves disease.

DNA of the CDR3: TGCAGTGCTAGACGGTCTAGCGGGGGGGACCAAGAGACCCAGTACTTC. Translation: CSARRSSGGDQETQYF. The chain carries TRBV20-1 and TRBJ2-5, with 12 bases lining up with TRBD2. This CDR3 spans 16 amino acids. The germline gives CDR1 DFQATT, CDR2 SNEGSKA (reference sequence). With 2 bases clipped from V and 0 bases from J, the junction kept 4 bases outside the gene matches.